Sequencing of this T cell receptor (beta chain) was carried out in a study of tumor-infiltrating lymphocytes in primary liver carcinoma. The overall study: Tumor lesions were T1-T3 N0M0 and spanned about 4 to 10 cm. Study conclusions and caveats: Less overlap was seen in tumor-adjacent and tumor-blood pairs than in tumor region pairs.

On this clonotype itself: Antigen unknown. This CDR3 is missing its conserved last phenylalanine or tryptophan, likely due to a read error. Because the CDR3's place on the DNA is in doubt, the DNA is left out and the CDR3 is given as listed by TCRdb.

A primer matching the constant region was used to make TCR beta cDNA from approximately 500 ng of total RNA. Investigators got TCR beta libraries out of three nested multiplex PCR rounds, done with slightly modified ARM-PCR. TRBV1-TRBV30 forward primers paired with a C-beta reverse primer drove the first two PCR rounds, roughly 10 cycles each. TCRdb passed the multiplex PCR reads through MiXCR, listing each CDR3 protein once. The table lists 150,000 to 200,000 distinct CDR3 sequences, 50% to 75% of them singletons. The CDR3 is 12 residues long, counting both termini. For blood RNA, unsorted whole blood served as the source, and germline DNA was extracted too. Enrolled patients were chronically infected with HBV and treatment-naive. Sampling before surgery obtained roughly 4 milliliters of peripheral blood.

The sample comprised peripheral blood. The V gene is TRBV12-3 or TRBV12-4, the J gene TRBJ2-5; TRBD1, the table's D call, was not compared with the DNA. The origin of this receptor is a man aged 40-49 years with primary liver carcinoma and hepatitis B virus infection. CDR3 sequence reads: CASSSLTVCGLT.